The 16 T cell receptor beta chains reported below all come from one sample, sequenced in a study of CD8+ T cells in alopecia areata (dated by TCRdb to the late 2010s). Taken with the paper, the label for treatment or condition translates to: oral pan-JAK inhibitor, 5-10 mg twice daily. Receptor libraries were prepared by the immunoSEQ multiplex PCR assay. For TCR sequencing, RNA was extracted from every sample and reverse transcribed into cDNA to serve as template. The source is immuneACCESS, and TCRdb retained only in-frame sequences with V and J called. Part of the clones is not carried over; for the studies checked, unresolved V genes explain less than half of this, and the remainder is unexplained. Counted in this sample were under 130,000 clones; just over 85% of them appeared once. The ten biggest clones cover 11% of the sample. This specimen consisted of CD8+ T cells sorted from blood, obtained at approximately week 30, from a patient treated with tofacitinib. The receptors shown here come from a human donor with alopecia areata.

The genes are TRBV7-6 and TRBJ2-7, with a tentative D call TRBD1 (6 bases). From germline, CDR1 is SGHVS and CDR2 FNYEAQ. CDR3 size: 13 residues. The germline V and J ends were trimmed by 5 bases and 1 base, with 9 bases remaining between them. The CDR3: CASSPGQSYEQYF. As DNA, the CDR3 is TGTGCCAGCAGCCCTGGACAGTCCTACGAGCAGTACTTC.

The V gene is TRBV15, the J gene TRBJ1-1; no definite D call. V lost 0 bases to trimming and J lost 1 base, with 6 bases between them. The germline V gene encodes CDR1 LNHNV and CDR2 YYDKDF (reference sequence). The CDR3 is made up of 14 amino acids. This CDR3 is CATSRDLGNTEAFF. The DNA for the CDR3 is TGTGCCACCAGCAGAGATTTAGGGAACACTGAAGCTTTCTTT.

V usage is TRBV5-1 and J usage is TRBJ2-7; D may match TRBD1 or TRBD2 (6 bases each). The germline V and J ends were trimmed by 4 bases and 5 bases, with 19 bases remaining between them. Germline-derived CDR1 and CDR2 are SGHRS and YFSETQ. The CDR3 is 15 amino acids. The CDR3 sequence is CASSPVWGAHDEQYF. The CDR3 DNA reads as TGCGCCAGCAGCCCCGTTTGGGGGGCCCACGACGAGCAGTACTTC.

J is TRBJ1-2 and V is TRBV14; no clear D gene. The CDR3 has 13 residues. Germline V gene data show CDR1 as SGHDN and CDR2 as FVKESK. Between the trimmed V and J ends, which lost 1 base and 8 bases, there was a span of 11 bases. CDR3 sequence reads: CASSQGGGFGYTF. Written as DNA, the CDR3 is TGTGCCAGCAGCCAAGGTGGAGGGTTCGGCTACACCTTC. Together with reference TRBV14 and TRBJ1-2, the CDR3 gives the full variable domain: EAGVTQFPSHSVIEKGQTVTLRCDPISGHDNLYWYRRVMGKEIKFLLHFVKESKQDESGMPNNRFLAERTGGTYSTLKVQPAELEDSGVYFCASSQGGGFGYTFGSGTRLTVV.

The V call is TRBV6-1, the J call TRBJ2-4; no reliable D call. Germline V gene lookup returns CDR1 MNHNS and CDR2 SASEGT. V lost 9 bases to trimming and J lost 0 bases, with 15 bases between them. The CDR3 extends over 15 amino acids. The CDR3 nucleotides are TGTGCCAGTAGACCTAACCTGCTAGCCAAAAACATTCAGTACTTC. Amino acids: CASRPNLLAKNIQYF.

V is TRBV27 and J is TRBJ2-7; 8 bases map to TRBD2. The germline CDR1 and CDR2 sequences are MNHEY and SMNVEV (reference sequence). The CDR3 is 15 amino acids. Trimming removed 1 base from V and 0 bases from J; junction bases left unmatched: 2. CDR3 in amino acids: CASSLYSGVSYEQYF. CDR3 nucleotides: TGTGCCAGCAGTTTATATAGCGGGGTCTCCTACGAGCAGTACTTC.

The gene calls are TRBV27 and TRBJ2-1, with 8 positions matching TRBD2. The germline CDR1 and CDR2 sequences are MNHEY and SMNVEV (reference sequence). This CDR3 comprises 16 residues. V was clipped by 2 bases and J by 0 bases; unmatched bases: 3. CDR3 loop: CASSLLAGDSYNEQFF. CDR3 nucleotides: TGTGCCAGCAGTTTACTAGCGGGCGACTCCTACAATGAGCAGTTCTTC.

The V gene is TRBV6-1, the J gene TRBJ2-3; 9 bases match TRBD1. V was clipped by 2 bases and J by 5 bases; unmatched bases: 5. The CDR3 is 15 residues long. Germline CDR1 reads MNHNS; CDR2 reads SASEGT. The CDR3: CASSERDRVQDTQYF. In DNA, the CDR3 is TGTGCCAGCAGTGAAAGGGACAGGGTTCAAGATACGCAGTATTTT.

This clone was detected only a few times. The rearrangement links TRBV5-6 to TRBJ2-7, with 11 bases identical to TRBD2. The V gene's germline CDR1 is SGHDT and CDR2 YYEEEE. The V gene end was trimmed by 0 bases and the J gene end by 3 bases; junction bases not matched to a gene: 8. The CDR3 runs to 17 residues. The CDR3 sequence: CASSLALAGGPVYEQYF. The CDR3 DNA follows: TGTGCCAGCAGCTTGGCCCTAGCGGGAGGCCCGGTCTACGAGCAGTACTTC.

The chain links TRBV6-4 to TRBJ2-2, with TRBD1 matching over 8 bases. Germline-derived CDR1 and CDR2 are MRHNA and SNTAGT. V was pared by 8 bases and J by 3 bases, with 2 bases of the junction left unmatched. The length of the CDR3 is 13 residues. Here the CDR3 DNA reads TGTGCCAGCTCGGGACAGGACACCGGGGAGCTGTTTTTT. Amino acids: CASSGQDTGELFF.

The genes are TRBV9 and TRBJ2-5; 8 bases agree with TRBD1. CDR1 and CDR2 from the germline V gene are SGDLS and YYNGEE. The CDR3 is made up of 15 amino acids. The V and J ends lost 2 bases and 2 bases, in that order; junction bases with no gene match: 5. The CDR3 DNA follows: TGTGCCAGCAGCGTTTATGGACAGGGTCAAGAGACCCAGTACTTC. Residues: CASSVYGQGQETQYF.

This chain uses TRBV11-2 with TRBJ2-3, with TRBD2 as a possible D gene (6 bases). The CDR3 runs 15 residues. Germline CDR1 and CDR2: SGHAT and FQNNGV. Trimming took 3 bases from V and 9 from J, leaving 19 bases between them. The CDR3 bases are TGTGCCAGCAGCTTTCCCGGGACTCCCGAGGACACGCAGTATTTT. Translated, it gives CASSFPGTPEDTQYF.

This clone has a single count. The rearrangement uses TRBV9 and TRBJ2-1; 10 nucleotides align to TRBD2. After removal of 1 base from V and 6 bases from J, the junction contained 10 bases not matched to a gene. Germline-derived CDR1 and CDR2 are SGDLS and YYNGEE. The CDR3 contains 17 residues. The CDR3 sequence: CASSVPQAGGSVNEQFF. In DNA form, the CDR3 reads TGTGCCAGCAGCGTACCCCAAGCGGGAGGGTCCGTCAATGAGCAGTTCTTC.

J is TRBJ1-2 and V is TRBV6-5, with TRBD1 identical over 7 bases. After removal of 6 bases from V and 5 bases from J, the junction contained 6 bases not matched to a gene. The CDR3 has 13 amino acids. In germline, CDR1 is MNHEY, CDR2 SVGAGI. For the CDR3, the DNA is TGTGCCAGCAGCCAGGGACAGTCTTATGGCTACACCTTC. Its protein is CASSQGQSYGYTF.

This clone came up a few times. The chain employs TRBV7-9 and TRBJ2-1; D ambiguous. Trimming left V 2 bases short and J 16 bases short, with 15 bases between. The length of the CDR3 is 12 residues. Germline CDR1 is SEHNR and CDR2 is FQNEAQ (reference sequence). CDR3 nucleotides: TGTGCCAGCAGCTTATTTCACCCCCATCCATTCTTC. It is translated as CASSLFHPHPFF.

This rearrangement joins TRBV7-6 to TRBJ2-5; D possibly corresponds to TRBD1 (7 bases). TRBJ2-7 explains the end of the DNA better; the J call may be wrong. Germline V CDR1 and CDR2: SGHVS, FNYEAQ. The CDR3 consists of 14 residues. The CDR3 coding sequence is TGTGCCAGCAGCTTAGCGGGGGGACAGTCCGAGCAGTACTTC. Protein product: CASSLAGGQSEQYF.